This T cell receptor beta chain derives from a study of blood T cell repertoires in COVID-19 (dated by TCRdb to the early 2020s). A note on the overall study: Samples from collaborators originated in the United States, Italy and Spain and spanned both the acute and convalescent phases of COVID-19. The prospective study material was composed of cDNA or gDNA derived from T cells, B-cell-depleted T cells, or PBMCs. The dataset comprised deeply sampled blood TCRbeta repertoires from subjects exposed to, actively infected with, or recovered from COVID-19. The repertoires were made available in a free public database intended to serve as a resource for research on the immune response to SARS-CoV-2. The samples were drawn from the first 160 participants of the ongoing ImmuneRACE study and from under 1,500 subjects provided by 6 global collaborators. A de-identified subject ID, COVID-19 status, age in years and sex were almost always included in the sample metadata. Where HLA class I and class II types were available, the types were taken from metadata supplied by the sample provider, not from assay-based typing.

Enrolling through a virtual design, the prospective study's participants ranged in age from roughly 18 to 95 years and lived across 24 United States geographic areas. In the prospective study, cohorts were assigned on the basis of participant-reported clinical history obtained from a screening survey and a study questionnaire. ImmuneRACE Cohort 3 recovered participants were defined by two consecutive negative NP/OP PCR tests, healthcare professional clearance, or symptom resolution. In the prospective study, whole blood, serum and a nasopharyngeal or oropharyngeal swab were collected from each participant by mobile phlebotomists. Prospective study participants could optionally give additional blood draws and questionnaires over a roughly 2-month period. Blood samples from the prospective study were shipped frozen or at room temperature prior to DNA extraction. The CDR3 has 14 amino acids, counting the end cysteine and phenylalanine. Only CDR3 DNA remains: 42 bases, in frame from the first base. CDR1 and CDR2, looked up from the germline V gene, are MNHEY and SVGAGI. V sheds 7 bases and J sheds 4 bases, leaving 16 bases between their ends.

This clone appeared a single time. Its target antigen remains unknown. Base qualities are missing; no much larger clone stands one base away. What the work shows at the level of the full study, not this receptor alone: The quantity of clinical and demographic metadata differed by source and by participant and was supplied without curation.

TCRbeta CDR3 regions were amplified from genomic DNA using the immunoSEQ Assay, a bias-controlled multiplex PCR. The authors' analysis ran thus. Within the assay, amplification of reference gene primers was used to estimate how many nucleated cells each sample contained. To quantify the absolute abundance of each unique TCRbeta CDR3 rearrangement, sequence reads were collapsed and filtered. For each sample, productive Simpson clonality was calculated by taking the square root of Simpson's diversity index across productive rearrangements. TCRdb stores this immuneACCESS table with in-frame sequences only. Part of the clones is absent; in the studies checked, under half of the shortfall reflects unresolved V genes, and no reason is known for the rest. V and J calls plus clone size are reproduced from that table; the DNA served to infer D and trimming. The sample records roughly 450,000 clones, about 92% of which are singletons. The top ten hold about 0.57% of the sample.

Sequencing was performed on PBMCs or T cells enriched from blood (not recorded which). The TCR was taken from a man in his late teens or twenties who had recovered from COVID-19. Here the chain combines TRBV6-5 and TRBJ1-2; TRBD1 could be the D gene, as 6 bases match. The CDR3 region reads CASKQGFVAYGYTF. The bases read TGTGCCAGCAAACAGGGTTTTGTAGCCTATGGCTACACCTTC.